This entry features one T cell receptor beta chain sequence. Sequenced by immunoSEQ multiplex PCR; TCRdb stores in-frame clones only, minus some. The data hold roughly 190,000 clones, with approximately 85% observed a single time. This specimen comes from a study of blood T cell repertoires in COVID-19. Overall study: Donors in the United States, Italy and Spain gave samples during acute or convalescent COVID-19.

Germline CDR1 LGHDT, CDR2 YNNKEL (reference sequence). Trimming removed 2 bases from V and 2 bases from J; junction bases left unmatched: 6. The CDR3 contains 16 residues. This sequence originates from a woman aged 60 to 75 with acute or convalescent COVID-19. Material for sequencing was peripheral blood. V is TRBV3-1 (or the pseudogene TRBV3-2) and J is TRBJ1-1, with TRBD1 matching over 9 bases. CDR3 protein: CASSQHVTGGNTEAFF. The CDR3 DNA sequence: TGTGCCAGCAGCCAACACGTTACAGGGGGCAACACTGAAGCTTTCTTT.